This T cell receptor beta chain derives from a study of vaccination effects on CD4 cells after COVID-19. The CDR3 consists of 17 residues. V dropped 3 bases and J dropped 5; count of bases not matched to a gene: 13. Germline V gene lookup returns CDR1 SGHRS and CDR2 YFSETQ. Sequencing in the ViraFEST assay came after antigen-specific CD4+ T cells had been expanded with viral peptide pools, which were used to stimulate PBMC. Following an approximately eleven-day culture, CD4+ T cells were purified. The individual was infected with SARS-CoV-2 between March and December 2020, as confirmed by PCR. The sample holds a few counts of this clone. What it binds is unknown. Generated by immunoSEQ multiplex PCR, the TCRdb table keeps only in-frame clones and is missing some. The sample lists some 30,000 clones; approximately 78% were seen once.

The sample was CD4+ T cells from PBMCs cultured with a peptide pool, taken before COVID-19 vaccination. V usage is TRBV5-1 and J usage is TRBJ2-5; 10 bases are shared with TRBD2. This receptor was taken from a human donor who had a prior SARS-CoV-2 infection. In DNA form, the CDR3 reads TGCGCCAGCAGCTGGGCTCCTCTAGCGGGAGTATCGGAGACCCAGTACTTC. Encoded protein: CASSWAPLAGVSETQYF.